The clone carrying this T cell receptor beta chain has at least ten counts. Its antigen is still unknown. Time point given: newly diagnosed GD, antithyroid drugs for less than 3 months. From RNA extracted from PBMCs, the TCR library was made. An endocrinology department in Xi'an, China, supplied the patients. The data were taken from a study of regulatory T cells in long-lasting Graves disease. Study information: Antithyroid drugs had been taken under 3 months by newly diagnosed Graves' patients. Findings and limits, study-wide: Patients with persistent disease shared around 2,700 public clonotypes, outpacing the approximately 920 shared by new patients. It was peripheral blood alone, not thyroid tissue, that was studied.

Assembly of TCR beta libraries relied on iRepertoire HTBI primers together with Arm-PCR of CDR3 regions. TCRdb independently ran MiXCR on the multiplex PCR reads; one entry per CDR3 protein. The sample lists 320,000 or so distinct CDR3 sequences, over 15% seen once, with less than 45% in the top ten. CDR3 length equals 15 residues. Trimming took 7 bases from V and 3 from J, leaving 17 bases between them. CDR1 is SEHNR and CDR2 is FQNEAQ in the germline V gene (reference sequence). This specimen was peripheral blood mononuclear cells (PBMCs), taken at new diagnosis, from a patient treated with antithyroid drugs. The chain recombines TRBV7-9 with TRBJ2-3, with D possibly being TRBD1 (5 bases). The TCR was taken from a female donor with Graves disease. The CDR3 bases are TGTGCCAGCAAAAAAGGGGCGGCTTCGACAGATACGCAGTATTTT. Its protein is CASKKGAASTDTQYF.